The clone carrying this T cell receptor beta chain was seen at least ten times. No antigen is known for it. This CDR3 has 19 amino acids. Between the trimmed V and J ends, which lost 4 bases and 2 bases, there was a span of 24 bases. CDR1 is SNHLY and CDR2 is FYNNEI in the germline V gene. This entry comes from a study of T cells in Graves' hyperthyroidism and ophthalmopathy. Overall study findings and caveats: Ophthalmopathy stood apart from stable hyperthyroidism in a 13 V-J model.

TCR beta CDR3 region amplification was performed from RNA transcripts. Initially, a first-round RT-PCR of the TCR CDR3 employed the HTBI primer set. TCRdb re-derived calls from the multiplex PCR reads in MiXCR, one entry per CDR3 protein. The table lists 350,000 to 400,000 distinct CDR3 sequences, approximately 15% of them singletons. The gene calls are TRBV2 and TRBJ1-5; a weak D match, TRBD1 (5 bases). This TCR came from a woman aged 60-75 years with Graves' hyperthyroidism. The specimen was blood. The CDR3 reads CASSGGVEGGSGGNQPQHF. CDR3 sequence (DNA): TGTGCCAGCAGTGGCGGGGTGGAGGGAGGTTCGGGGGGCAATCAGCCCCAGCATTTT.